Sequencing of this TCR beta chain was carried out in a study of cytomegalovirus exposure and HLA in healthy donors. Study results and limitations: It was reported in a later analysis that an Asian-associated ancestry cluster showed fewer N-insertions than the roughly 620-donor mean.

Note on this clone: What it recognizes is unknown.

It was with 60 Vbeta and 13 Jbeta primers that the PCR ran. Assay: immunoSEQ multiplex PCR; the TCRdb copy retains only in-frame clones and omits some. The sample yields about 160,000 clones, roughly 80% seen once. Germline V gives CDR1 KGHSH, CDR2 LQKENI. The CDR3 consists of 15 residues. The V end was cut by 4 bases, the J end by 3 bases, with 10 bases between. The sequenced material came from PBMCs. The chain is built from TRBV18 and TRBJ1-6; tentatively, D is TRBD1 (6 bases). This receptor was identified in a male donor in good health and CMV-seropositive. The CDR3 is CASSLDRDYNSPLHF. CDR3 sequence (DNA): TGTGCCAGCTCACTGGACAGAGACTATAATTCACCCCTCCACTTT. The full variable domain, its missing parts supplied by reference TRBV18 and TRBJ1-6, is NAGVMQNPRHLVRRRGQEARLRCSPMKGHSHVYWYRQLPEEGLKFMVYLQKENIIDESGMPKERFSAEFPKEGPSILRIQQVVRGDSAAYFCASSLDRDYNSPLHFGNGTRLTVT.